The rows below give T cell receptor beta chains drawn from one sample of a study of control samples from healthy donors and cancer patients. Sequenced by immunoSEQ multiplex PCR; TCRdb stores in-frame clones only, minus some. The table shows about 250,000 clones, with over 75% occurring only once. The sequencing input was PBMCs. Receptors originate from an older woman with lung cancer. Both conserved end residues are part of each CDR3. Each record gives: V gene, J gene, CDR3 protein.

TRBV7-8	TRBJ1-1	CASSSRTGLGFEAFF
TRBV23-1	TRBJ1-4	CASSPRDRTGREKLFF
TRBV28	TRBJ2-3	CASSFVAGGPTDTQYF
TRBV29-1	TRBJ1-4	CSGHGANEKLFF
TRBV3-1/TRBV3-2	TRBJ2-7	CASSQRAGLAQYF
TRBV18	TRBJ1-2	CASSPDRGRDYGYTF
TRBV6-5	TRBJ2-1	CASSPGPLLNEQFF
TRBV4-2	TRBJ2-1	CASSPGGSSYNEQFF
TRBV5-4	TRBJ1-2	CASSVPQGQVDGYTF
TRBV5-1	TRBJ1-4	CASSLSGIDEKLFF
TRBV3-1/TRBV3-2	TRBJ1-6	CASSLGHDNSPLHF
TRBV28	TRBJ1-2	CASSAPLGAAYGYTF
TRBV19	TRBJ1-5	CASSIEGLGGDQPQHF
TRBV19	TRBJ2-7	CASSIGTSANEQYF
TRBV18	TRBJ2-1	CASSYNIGISDNEQFF
TRBV20-1	TRBJ1-1	CSARVPGEAFF
TRBV4-2	TRBJ2-2	CASSQEVAGKTGELFF
TRBV2	TRBJ2-2	CASSGLAVGELFF
TRBV7-2	TRBJ2-7	CASSLRTGEQYF
TRBV19	TRBJ2-7	CASSKQGLHEQYF
TRBV10-2	TRBJ2-5	CASSESSLQETQYF
TRBV18	TRBJ1-2	CASSATGTPANYGYTF
TRBV5-1	TRBJ1-5	CASSLGINQPQHF
TRBV20-1	TRBJ1-1	CSAGVAGEAFF
TRBV7-3	TRBJ2-3	CASSPLAGGPDTQYF
TRBV30	TRBJ1-5	CAWGPGGRQPQHF
TRBV6-6	TRBJ1-1	CASSAQSPRDSFEAFF
TRBV6-5	TRBJ2-7	CASSTPGLGDEQYF
TRBV11-2	TRBJ1-2	CASSSSGSLVNGYTF
TRBV2	TRBJ1-4	CASSEGSREKLFF
TRBV6-1	TRBJ2-5	CASSEALGGGQETQYF
TRBV5-4	TRBJ1-6	CASRNETPHSPLHF
TRBV27	TRBJ1-1	CASRGFGGRGRMNTEAFF
TRBV13	TRBJ2-3	CASSLRPGTGTDTQYF
TRBV19	TRBJ1-1	CASSNPGQGTTEAFF
TRBV28	TRBJ2-1	CASSFLQGYNEQFF
TRBV4-1	TRBJ2-1	CASSQVAVDSLLNNEQFF
TRBV7-8	TRBJ2-5	CASSQDRGSTQYF
TRBV21-1	TRBJ2-3	CASSKDRRLGGGNRTDTQYF
TRBV28	TRBJ1-5	CASSPPDLGRYSNQPQHF
TRBV7-3	TRBJ2-1	CASSSTSGSSYNEQFF
TRBV19	TRBJ2-3	CASSMGLAGSTDTQYF